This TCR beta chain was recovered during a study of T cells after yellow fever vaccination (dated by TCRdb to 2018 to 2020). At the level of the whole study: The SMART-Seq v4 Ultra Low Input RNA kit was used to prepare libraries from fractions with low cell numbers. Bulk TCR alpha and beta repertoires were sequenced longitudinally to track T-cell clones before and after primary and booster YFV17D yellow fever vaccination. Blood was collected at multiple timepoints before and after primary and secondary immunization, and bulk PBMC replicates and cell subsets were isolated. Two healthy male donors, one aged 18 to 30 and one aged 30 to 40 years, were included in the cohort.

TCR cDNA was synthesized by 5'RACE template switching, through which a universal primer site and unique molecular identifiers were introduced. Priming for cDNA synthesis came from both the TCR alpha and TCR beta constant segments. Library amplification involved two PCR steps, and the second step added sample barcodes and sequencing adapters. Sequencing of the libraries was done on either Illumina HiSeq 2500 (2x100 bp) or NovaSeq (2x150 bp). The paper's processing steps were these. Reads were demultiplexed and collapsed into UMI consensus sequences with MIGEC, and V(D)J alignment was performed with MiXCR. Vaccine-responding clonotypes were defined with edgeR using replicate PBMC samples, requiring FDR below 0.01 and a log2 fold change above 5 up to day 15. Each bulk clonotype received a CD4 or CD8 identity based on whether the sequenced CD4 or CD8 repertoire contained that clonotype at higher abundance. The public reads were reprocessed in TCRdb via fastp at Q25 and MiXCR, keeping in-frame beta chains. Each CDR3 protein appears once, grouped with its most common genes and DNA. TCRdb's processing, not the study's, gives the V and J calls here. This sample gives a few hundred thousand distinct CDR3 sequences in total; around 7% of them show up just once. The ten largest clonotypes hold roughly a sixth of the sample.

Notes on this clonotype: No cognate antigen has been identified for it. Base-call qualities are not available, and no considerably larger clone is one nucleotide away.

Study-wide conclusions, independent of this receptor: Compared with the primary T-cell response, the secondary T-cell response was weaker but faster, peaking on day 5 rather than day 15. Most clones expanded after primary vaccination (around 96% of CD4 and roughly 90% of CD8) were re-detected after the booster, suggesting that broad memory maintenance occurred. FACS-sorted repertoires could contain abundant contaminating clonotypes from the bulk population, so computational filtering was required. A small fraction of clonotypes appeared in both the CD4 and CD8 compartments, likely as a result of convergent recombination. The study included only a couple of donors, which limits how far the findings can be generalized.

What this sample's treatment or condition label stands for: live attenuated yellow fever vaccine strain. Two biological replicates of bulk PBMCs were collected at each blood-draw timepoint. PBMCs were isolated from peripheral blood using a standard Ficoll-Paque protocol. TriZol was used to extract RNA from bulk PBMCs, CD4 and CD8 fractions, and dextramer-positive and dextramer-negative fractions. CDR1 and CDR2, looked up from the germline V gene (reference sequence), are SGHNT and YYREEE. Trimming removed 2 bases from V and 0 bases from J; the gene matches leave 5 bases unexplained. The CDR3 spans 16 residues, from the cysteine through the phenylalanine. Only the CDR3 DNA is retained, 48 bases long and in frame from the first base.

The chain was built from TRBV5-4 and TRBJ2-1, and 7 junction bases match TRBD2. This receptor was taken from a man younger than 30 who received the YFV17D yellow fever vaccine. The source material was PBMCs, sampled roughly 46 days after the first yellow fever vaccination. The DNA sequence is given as TGTGCCAGCAGCTTAGTCCCGGGGGGCTCCTACAATGAGCAGTTCTTC. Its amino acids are CASSLVPGGSYNEQFF.